This note documents a single T cell receptor beta chain sequence. Its antigen is undetermined. Use of 60 Vbeta and 13 Jbeta primers characterized the PCR. Sequencing was performed with immunoSEQ multiplex PCR; in TCRdb, only in-frame clones are kept and a portion is missing. The sample lists about 120,000 clones, about four fifths occurring once. The data were obtained in a study of cytomegalovirus exposure and HLA in healthy donors. Findings and limits, study-wide: Productive status was seen about 87% or about 30% of the time for most TCR beta V segments in an earlier analysis.

V lost 1 base, J lost 3 bases, and 6 bases stayed unmatched. Germline V gives CDR1 MDHEN, CDR2 SYDVKM. This CDR3 comprises 15 residues. Sequenced sample: PBMCs. This sequence was found in a woman aged 40 to 49 in good health and CMV-seronegative. The chain recombines TRBV28 with TRBJ2-7; 7 bases line up with TRBD2. This CDR3 reads CASSLLAGVNYEQYF. DNA for the CDR3: TGTGCCAGCAGTTTATTGGCGGGAGTGAACTACGAGCAGTACTTC.